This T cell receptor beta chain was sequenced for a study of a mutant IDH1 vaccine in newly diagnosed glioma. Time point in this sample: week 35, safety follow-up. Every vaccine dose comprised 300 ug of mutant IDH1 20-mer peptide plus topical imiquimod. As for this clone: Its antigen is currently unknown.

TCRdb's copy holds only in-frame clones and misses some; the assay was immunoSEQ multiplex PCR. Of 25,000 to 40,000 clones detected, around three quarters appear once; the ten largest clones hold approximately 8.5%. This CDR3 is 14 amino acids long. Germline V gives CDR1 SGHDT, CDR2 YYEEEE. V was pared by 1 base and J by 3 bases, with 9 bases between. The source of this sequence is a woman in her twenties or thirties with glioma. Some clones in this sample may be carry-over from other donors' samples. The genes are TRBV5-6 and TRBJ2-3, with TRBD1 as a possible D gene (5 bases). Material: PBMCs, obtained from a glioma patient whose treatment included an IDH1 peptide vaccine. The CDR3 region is CASSLKGLTDTQYF. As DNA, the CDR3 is TGTGCCAGCAGCTTGAAGGGGCTGACAGATACGCAGTATTTT.